Listed below are T cell receptor beta chains from one sample, sequenced in a study of CD8+ T cells in alopecia areata. Profiled with immunoSEQ multiplex PCR; TCRdb holds only in-frame clones, not every one. The data contain around 250,000 clones, approximately 61% of them singletons. The starting material was CD4+ T cells sorted from blood, obtained at week 0. All receptors come from a human donor with alopecia areata. Each CDR3 is given with its conserved first and last residue. D genes are given only for firm matches. Not every row has a clone size; where given, it reads once, few, many or a size class.

>-|TRBD1|TRBV5-1|14|TRBJ2-7
CASSFMDRGNEQYF
TGCGCCAGCAGCTTTATGGACAGGGGAAACGAGCAGTACTTC
>-|TRBD2|TRBV4-1|16|TRBJ2-1
CASSQGPSGGAYEQFF
TGCGCCAGCAGCCAGGGACCAAGCGGGGGGGCGTATGAGCAGTTCTTC
>few|-|TRBV10-3|13|TRBJ2-3
CAISDRGSDTQYF
TGTGCCATCAGTGACCGGGGTTCGGATACGCAGTATTTT
>-|-|TRBV29-1|12|TRBJ2-3
CSVRLAFAVQYF
TGCAGCGTTAGGCTAGCGTTTGCCGTGCAGTATTTT
>once|TRBD1|TRBV25-1|15|TRBJ2-5
CASSEWTGAGETQYF
TGTGCCAGCAGTGAATGGACAGGGGCCGGAGAGACCCAGTACTTC
>-|-|TRBV5-6|16|TRBJ2-1
CASSLGGYSSYNEQFF
TGTGCCAGCAGCTTGGGTGGATACAGCTCCTACAATGAGCAGTTCTTC
>-|-|TRBV18|15|TRBJ1-5
CASSPPGPVNQPQHF
TGTGCCAGCTCACCACCGGGACCGGTAAATCAGCCCCAGCATTTT
>-|-|TRBV20-1|11|TRBJ2-1
CSAAGVNEQFF
TGCAGTGCGGCAGGGGTCAATGAGCAGTTCTTC
>-|-|TRBV29-1|13|TRBJ1-3
CSVDSHSGNTIYF
TGCAGCGTTGACAGCCACTCTGGAAACACCATATATTTT
>few|-|TRBV7-6|16|TRBJ2-2
CASSLGTGLFTGELFF
TGTGCCAGCAGCTTAGGCACAGGTTTATTCACCGGGGAGCTGTTTTTT
>-|-|TRBV28|15|TRBJ2-3
CASSLGGTSTDTQYF
TGTGCCAGCAGTTTGGGCGGGACCTCCACAGATACGCAGTATTTT
>-|TRBD1|TRBV5-1|14|TRBJ2-7
CASSLIQGAYEQYF
TGCGCCAGCAGCTTGATACAGGGGGCTTACGAGCAGTACTTC
>few|-|TRBV29-1|13|TRBJ2-7
CSVEGQQAYEQYF
TGCAGCGTTGAAGGACAGCAAGCCTACGAGCAGTACTTC
>-|-|TRBV2|12|TRBJ1-2
CASGVFYGGYTF
TGTGCCAGCGGAGTGTTCTACGGAGGCTACACCTTC
>-|-|TRBV30|14|TRBJ1-5
CAWSVGHSNQPQHF
TGTGCCTGGAGTGTAGGACATAGCAATCAGCCCCAGCATTTT
>-|-|TRBV4-1|15|TRBJ1-6
CASSLIQGDNSPLHF
TGCGCCAGCAGCCTGATCCAGGGAGATAATTCACCCCTCCACTTT
>-|-|TRBV27|16|TRBJ2-4
CASSLSDTLAKNIQYF
TGTGCCAGCAGTTTATCGGACACACTAGCCAAAAACATTCAGTACTTC
>few|TRBD2|TRBV12-5|14|TRBJ2-5
CASAPGTREETQYF
TGTGCTAGTGCTCCCGGGACTAGGGAAGAGACCCAGTACTTC
>-|-|TRBV6-5|12|TRBJ1-4
CASSINGYELFF
TGTGCCAGCAGCATCAACGGGTACGAACTGTTTTTT
>-|-|TRBV13|15|TRBJ2-6
CASSWGISGANVLTF
TGTGCCAGCAGCTGGGGGATCTCTGGGGCCAACGTCCTGACTTTC
>-|TRBD1|TRBV7-2|14|TRBJ2-7
CASSATGGPYEQYF
TGTGCCAGCAGCGCAACAGGGGGTCCCTACGAGCAGTACTTC
>-|-|TRBV10-3|12|TRBJ1-5
CAISEYGQPQHF
TGTGCCATCAGTGAGTACGGCCAGCCCCAGCATTTT
>-|-|TRBV14|13|TRBJ2-1
CASSQTRYNEQFF
TGTGCCAGCAGCCAAACTAGATACAATGAGCAGTTCTTC